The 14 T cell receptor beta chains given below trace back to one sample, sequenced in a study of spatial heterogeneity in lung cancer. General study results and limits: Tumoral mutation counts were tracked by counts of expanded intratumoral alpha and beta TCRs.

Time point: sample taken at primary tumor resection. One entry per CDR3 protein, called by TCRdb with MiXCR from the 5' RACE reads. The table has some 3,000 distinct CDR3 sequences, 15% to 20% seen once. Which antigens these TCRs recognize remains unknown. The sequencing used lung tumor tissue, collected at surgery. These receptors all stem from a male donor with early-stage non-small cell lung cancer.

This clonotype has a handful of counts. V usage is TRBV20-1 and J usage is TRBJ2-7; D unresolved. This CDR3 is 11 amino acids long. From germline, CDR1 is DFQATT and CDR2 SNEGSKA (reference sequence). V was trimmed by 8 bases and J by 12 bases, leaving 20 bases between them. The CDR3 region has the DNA TGCAGTACGTATACGACCGGTCGGTTGTACTTC. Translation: CSTYTTGRLYF.

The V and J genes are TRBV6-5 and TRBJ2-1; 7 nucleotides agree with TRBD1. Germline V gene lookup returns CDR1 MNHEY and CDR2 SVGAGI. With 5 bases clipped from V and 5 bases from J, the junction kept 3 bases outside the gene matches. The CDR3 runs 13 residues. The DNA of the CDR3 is TGTGCCAGCAGTCTAGACAGGGACAATGAGCAGTTCTTC. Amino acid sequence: CASSLDRDNEQFF.

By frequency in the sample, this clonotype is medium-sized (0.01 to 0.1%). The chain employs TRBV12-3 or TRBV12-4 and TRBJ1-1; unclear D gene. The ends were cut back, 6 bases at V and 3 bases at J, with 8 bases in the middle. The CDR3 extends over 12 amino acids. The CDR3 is CASSPGDTEAFF. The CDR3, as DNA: TGTGCCAGCAGCCCCGGTGACACTGAAGCTTTCTTT.

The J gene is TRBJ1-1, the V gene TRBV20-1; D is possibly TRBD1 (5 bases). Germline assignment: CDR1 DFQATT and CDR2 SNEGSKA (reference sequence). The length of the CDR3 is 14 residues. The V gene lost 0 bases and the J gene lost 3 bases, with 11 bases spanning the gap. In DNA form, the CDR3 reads TGCAGTGCTAGAGAGAGCAGGGAGTACACTGAAGCTTTCTTT. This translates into CSARESREYTEAFF.

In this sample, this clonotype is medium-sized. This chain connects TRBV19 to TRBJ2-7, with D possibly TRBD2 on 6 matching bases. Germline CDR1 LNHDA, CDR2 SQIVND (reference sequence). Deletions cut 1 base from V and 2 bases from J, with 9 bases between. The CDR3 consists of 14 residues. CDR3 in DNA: TGTGCCAGTAGTATAGTTGGGGGGACCTACGAGCAGTACTTC. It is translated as CASSIVGGTYEQYF.

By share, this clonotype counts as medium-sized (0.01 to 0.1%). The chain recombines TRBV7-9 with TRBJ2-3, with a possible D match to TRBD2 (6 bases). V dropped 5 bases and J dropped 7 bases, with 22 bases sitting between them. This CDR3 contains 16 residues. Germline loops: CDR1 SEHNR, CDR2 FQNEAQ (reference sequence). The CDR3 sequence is CASSQPSSRDWYTQYF. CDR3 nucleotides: TGTGCCAGCAGCCAACCATCATCGCGGGACTGGTATACGCAGTATTTT.

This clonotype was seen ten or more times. The CDR3 sequence: CASRAYSYEQYF. The CDR3 DNA reads TGTGCCAGCCGGGCCTACTCCTACGAGCAGTACTTC. This chain connects TRBV28 to TRBJ2-7; no reliable D call. CDR3 length equals 12 residues. V lost 8 bases and J lost 0, with 8 bases in between. CDR1 MDHEN and CDR2 SYDVKM come from the germline V gene. Drawing the rest from reference TRBV28 and TRBJ2-7, the complete variable domain is DVKVTQSSRYLVKRTGEKVFLECVQDMDHENMFWYRQDPGLGLRLIYFSYDVKMKEKGDIPEGYSVSREKKERFSLILESASTNQTSMYLCASRAYSYEQYFGPGTRLTVT.

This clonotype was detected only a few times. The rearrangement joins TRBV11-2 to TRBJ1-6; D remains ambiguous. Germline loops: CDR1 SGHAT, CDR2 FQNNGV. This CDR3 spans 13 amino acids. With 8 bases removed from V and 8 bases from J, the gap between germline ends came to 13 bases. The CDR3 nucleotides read TGTGCCAGCTCCCGATTCCGGGATTCACCCCTCCACTTT. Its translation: CASSRFRDSPLHF.

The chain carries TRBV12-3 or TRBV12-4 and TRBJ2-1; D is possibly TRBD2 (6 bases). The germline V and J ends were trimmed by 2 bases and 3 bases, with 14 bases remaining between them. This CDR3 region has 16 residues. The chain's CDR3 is CASSLSLAHLYNEQFF. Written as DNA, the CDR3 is TGTGCCAGCAGTTTAAGCCTAGCGCACCTCTACAATGAGCAGTTCTTC.

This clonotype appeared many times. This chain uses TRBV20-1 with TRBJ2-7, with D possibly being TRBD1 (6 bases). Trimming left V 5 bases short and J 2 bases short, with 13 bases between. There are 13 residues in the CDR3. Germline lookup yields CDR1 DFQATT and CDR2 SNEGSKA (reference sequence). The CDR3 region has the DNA TGCAGTGCTGCTACAGGGAATGCCTACGAGCAGTACTTC. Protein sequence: CSAATGNAYEQYF.

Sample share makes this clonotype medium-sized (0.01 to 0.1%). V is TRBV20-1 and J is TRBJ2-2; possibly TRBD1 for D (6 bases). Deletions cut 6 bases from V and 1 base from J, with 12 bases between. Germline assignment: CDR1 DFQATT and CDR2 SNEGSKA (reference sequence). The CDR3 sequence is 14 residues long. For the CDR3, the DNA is TGCAGTGCCGCACAGGGAATGAACACCGGGGAGCTGTTTTTT. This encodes CSAAQGMNTGELFF.

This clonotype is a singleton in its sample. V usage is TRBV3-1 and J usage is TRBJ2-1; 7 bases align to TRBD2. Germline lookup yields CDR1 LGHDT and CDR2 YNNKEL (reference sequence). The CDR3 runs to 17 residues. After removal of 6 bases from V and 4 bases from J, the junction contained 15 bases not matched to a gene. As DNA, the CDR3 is TGTGCCAGCAGTCAGCCTCAGAGCACAGCGGGGTACAATGAGCAGTTCTTC. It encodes CASSQPQSTAGYNEQFF.

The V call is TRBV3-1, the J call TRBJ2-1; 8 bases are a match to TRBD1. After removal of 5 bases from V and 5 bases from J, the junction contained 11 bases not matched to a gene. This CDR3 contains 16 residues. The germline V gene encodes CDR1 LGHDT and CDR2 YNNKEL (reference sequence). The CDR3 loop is CASSYSGQGADNEQFF. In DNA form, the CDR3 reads TGTGCCAGCAGCTATTCCGGGCAGGGGGCCGACAATGAGCAGTTCTTC.

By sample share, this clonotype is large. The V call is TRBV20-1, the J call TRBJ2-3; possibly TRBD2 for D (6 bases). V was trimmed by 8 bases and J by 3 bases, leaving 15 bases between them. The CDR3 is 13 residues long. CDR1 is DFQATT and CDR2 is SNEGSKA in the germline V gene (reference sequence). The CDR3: CSCLGGGTDTQYF. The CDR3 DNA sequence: TGCAGTTGCTTGGGGGGTGGAACAGATACGCAGTATTTT.